This T cell receptor (beta chain) stems from a study of cytomegalovirus exposure and HLA in healthy donors (dated by TCRdb to the late 2010s). As for the study more broadly: An earlier analysis of some 550 of the donors reported 250 to 300 Gb of sequence data and some 120 million unique TCR beta sequences from some 180 million T cells. Around 320 gigabases of sequencing data and approximately 93 million unique TCR sequences were included in an early release covering under 650 HLA-typed donors. Among the roughly 370 genotyped donors, 75% to 90% belonged to the genetic ancestry cluster associated with self-reported Caucasian donors. The study was designed to test whether signatures of past pathogen exposure could be identified by cataloging public T cell receptors. The T cell repertoires of under 750 subjects were profiled by immunosequencing and related to cytomegalovirus serostatus. In addition to the first cohort of several hundred subjects, a separate validation cohort of approximately 130 different subjects was used. To predict cytomegalovirus infection status, the study brought together high-throughput TCR immunosequencing, statistical association of individual TCRs with disease status, and machine learning. To study patterns of TCR occurrence, a later analysis re-analyzed previously published TCR beta repertoires from 700 or so donors and added high-resolution HLA genotyping. In the later analysis, no new phenotypic data were used to find candidate immune exposures; instead, reliance was placed on TCR beta sequences and their occurrence across donors. An earlier analysis of 587 of the donors used high-throughput TCR beta sequencing to judge whether each TCR beta V gene segment behaved as functional or pseudogenic. Alongside the repertoire data, information on donor age, sex, ethnicity and CMV serostatus was compiled. A later genetic analysis used genome-wide SNP genotypes for about 60% of the roughly 700 donors, treating that subset as a discovery cohort. Every discovery cohort repertoire had been produced on one sequencing platform. Both class I and class II loci were covered by HLA typing, at four-digit resolution. Typing coverage varied by locus: roughly 629-640 donors for A, B, C, DRB1 and DQB1; approximately 500 for DQA1; more than 600 for DPA1; some 470 for DPB1. Because of strong linkage in the cohort, 4 to 6 DR-DQ haplotypes were treated as single units for association and clustering. Among 398 genotyped donors of the cohort, an average of around 240,000 unique TCR beta nucleotide sequences was sequenced per donor, of which 15% to 20% were non-productive.

The cohort comprised fewer than 700 healthy bone marrow donors. All cohort members were sampled while nominally healthy, although unrecorded immune exposures were likely present. The donor was CMV seropositive and was included in the group of 250 to 300 seropositive cohort members. Each donor provided a peripheral blood sample, and peripheral blood mononuclear cells were used for TCR beta sequencing. Genomic DNA extraction from the blood cell samples was performed with the Qiagen DNeasy Blood Extraction Kit. The research as a whole found: This cohort had only TCR beta chains sequenced, and the lack of alpha or paired-chain data limited which features could be detected. The classifier was reported to diagnose cytomegalovirus status with high specificity and sensitivity in both the original and validation cohorts. Strong co-occurrence of HLA alleles, especially DR and DQ, made assigning TCR associations to individual alleles difficult. In the study, approximately 150 TCR beta chains were listed as associated with cytomegalovirus. Most TCR sequences were seen in very few donors, while some public TCRs were found in many individuals. HLA typing was unavailable for some donors at each locus, so association tests used only the typed subset. Most CMV-associated TCR beta chains appeared to be HLA-restricted in a later analysis, and the HLA associations seemed to be driven largely by CMV exposure. Sequencing depth was assumed to be roughly uniform across donors in the presence/absence analyses, though that assumption may not hold. CMV serostatus was the only immune exposure information available for the cohort. It was suggested by the authors that the approach could potentially be generalized to other disease states and immunological phenotypes. A cluster of highly shared sequence variants was judged likely to be a technical artifact of the sequencing pipeline. Broadly in line with IMGT annotations, most TCR beta V segments showed up in productive rearrangements about 90% or about 30% of the time in an earlier analysis of around 550 of the donors. Because the 87-base-pair reads could not distinguish some IMGT-functional V segments, including TRBV6-2 and TRBV6-3, those segments were excluded. In a later analysis, 15,000 to 20,000 TCR beta sequences were associated with specific HLA alleles at a false discovery rate of 0.05. A later analysis found that HLA-associated TCR beta chains were more clonally expanded and had lower generation probabilities than equally common non-associated chains. Compared with the approximately 670-donor mean, donors in an Asian-associated ancestry cluster had fewer N-insertions in productive TCRs, according to a later genetic analysis. A few of the identified cytomegalovirus-associated TCR beta chains were confirmed in vitro to be specific for cytomegalovirus antigens. Because counts were too low, fewer than 20 rarely observed V segments, including chromosome 9 orphons, were excluded from the earlier analysis of several hundred of the donors. An association between a missense DCLRE1C variant and V-gene and J-gene trimming of TCR beta chains was found in a later genetic analysis and replicated in an independent cohort. A further reported finding was that TCR beta sequences accurately predicted the HLA-A and HLA-B alleles for most subjects in the first cohort. Linkage disequilibrium might explain the correlated functional status among segregating V segments, but an unknown experimental factor could not be excluded. In a later analysis, several top co-occurrence clusters were reported to appear linked to parvovirus B19, influenza, CMV and Epstein-Barr virus. A later analysis found that TCR association rates varied across HLA loci, with DRB1 alleles showing the most associated TCRs and HLA-C alleles the fewest.

The trim is 6 bases for V and 6 bases for J, with a gap of 14 bases between the germline ends. The CDR3, cysteine through phenylalanine, is 13 amino acids long. The CDR3 DNA has 39 bases and is translated from base 1. The germline V gene provides CDR1 SGHNT and CDR2 YENEEA. As concerns this clone: The target of this receptor is not known. Within one base of it there is no much larger clone, and no base qualities were kept.

Library construction relied on the immunoSEQ multiplex PCR assay. A mixture of 60 forward primers for TCR Vbeta segments and 13 reverse primers for TCR Jbeta segments was used in the multiplex PCR. The CDR3 region of rearranged TCR beta genes was amplified from genomic DNA by a multiplex PCR assay. The Illumina HiSeq System was used to sequence the amplified TCR beta libraries as 87-base-pair reads. Per the original workflow: A later analysis tallied 80 million to 95 million unique TCR beta chains across the 666 repertoires, and around 10 million of those chains were shared by two or more donors. Raw reads were error-corrected and collapsed into unique sequences by a nearest-neighbor algorithm in which closely related sequences were merged to remove PCR and sequencing errors. Alignment of CDR3 sequences to IMGT reference sequences was used to assign V, D and J gene segments. For a sequence to be retained, a match of at least six nucleotides to both a V gene segment and a J gene segment was required. Rearrangements were called productive when the CDR3 lacked stop codons and stayed in frame with V and J; all others were non-productive. CDR3 was defined by IMGT convention, running from the second conserved V-encoded cysteine to the conserved J-encoded phenylalanine. The earlier analysis of around 640 of the donors excluded sequences that lacked an unambiguous match to a single V gene segment. An earlier analysis of fewer than 750 of the donors called V segments functional above 56.7% productive rearrangements and segregating when the between-donor standard deviation exceeded 5%. A statistical classification framework was built for diagnosing cytomegalovirus status from the catalog of TCR beta chain sequences. In a later analysis, TCR nucleotide sequences were compared against IMGT/GENE-DB human TR gene sequences so that V and J genes could be assigned. In a later analysis, CDR3 sequences and most-parsimonious VDJ recombination scenarios were assigned using the TCRdist pipeline. In a later analysis, each TCR beta chain was defined by its CDR3 amino acid sequence together with its V-gene family, and reads without a unique V-gene family were excluded. As a way to deal with suspected cross-contamination and a sequencing artifact, a later analysis dropped over 550 nucleotide sequences that were highly shared and had low generation probability. In a later analysis, a clonal expansion index for each public chain was calculated from normalized within-repertoire ranks of inferred template counts. In a later analysis, generation probabilities were computed using a VDJ recombination model fitted to out-of-frame rearrangements, and the results were checked against IGoR. Hypergeometric tests were used in a later analysis to score TCR-TCR, TCR-HLA and TCR-CMV co-occurrence, with a repertoire-size bias correction applied to the TCR pairs. A later analysis estimated false discovery rates by permuting HLA or CMV assignments 20 times. A later analysis grouped co-occurring TCRs with DBSCAN, adding TCRdist sequence similarity when clustering within HLA-allele-positive subsets. Co-occurrence clustering excluded repertoires with fewer than 30,000 or more than 120,000 public chains, plus five with anomalous nucleotide sharing. What TCRdb holds here is the immuneACCESS table cut down to in-frame rearrangements. Part of the clones is not present; checked against another copy, under half of the missing clones reflect an unresolved V gene, and the others are unexplained. Clone size and V and J calls were adopted from that table, with D and trimming inferred from the DNA. The sample profile shows 120,000 to 150,000 clones; over 75% of them were found once. The ten largest clonotypes hold approximately 5.7% of the sample.

The TCR originated in a man aged 30-40 years in good health and CMV-seropositive. The V and J genes are TRBV11-3 and TRBJ1-1, with an unclear D gene assignment. The sequencing sample was made of PBMCs. The DNA reads TGTGCCAGCAGTGGTGGAGGACCGGCTGAAGCTTTCTTT. Translated, it gives CASSGGGPAEAFF.